These 31 T cell receptor beta chains were all obtained from the same sample, sequenced in a study of blood T cells in healthy people across ages. Primers used in a second PCR of roughly 6 to 11 cycles were a sample-barcoded 5' primer and a J-beta primer mix. MiXCR, applied by TCRdb to the 5' RACE reads, yields one record per CDR3 protein. Seen here are about 970,000 distinct CDR3 sequences, roughly 50% observed once, and the top ten hold about a fifth. Specimen: blood. Receptors were obtained from a woman aged 55-69 years in good health.

This clonotype was observed many times. The DNA for the CDR3 is TGTGCCAGCAGTAGGTCTGGGGCCAACGTCCTGACTTTC. Its translation: CASSRSGANVLTF. The V gene is TRBV28, the J gene TRBJ2-6; D is unresolved. The germline V gene encodes CDR1 MDHEN and CDR2 SYDVKM. V was clipped by 5 bases and J by 1 base, with 3 bases between them. The CDR3 loop spans 13 amino acids.

The chain has TRBV5-1 and TRBJ1-1; 7 nucleotides agree with TRBD1. Germline CDR1 SGHRS, CDR2 YFSETQ. CDR3 length: 15 residues. The V gene end was trimmed by 4 bases and the J gene end by 0 bases; junction bases not matched to a gene: 6. CDR3 sequence reads: CASSVRDSVNTEAFF. In DNA, the CDR3 is TGCGCCAGCAGCGTCCGGGACAGCGTGAACACTGAAGCTTTCTTT.

This clonotype was seen ten or more times. The genes are TRBV20-1 and TRBJ2-7, with TRBD2 matching 7 bases. The trim removed 6 bases at V and 5 bases at J, leaving 16 bases unmatched. Germline values: CDR1 DFQATT, CDR2 SNEGSKA (reference sequence). This CDR3 is 15 amino acids long. The CDR3 protein is CSATVGLVSSHEQYF. Here the CDR3 DNA reads TGCAGTGCCACAGTCGGACTAGTGAGTTCCCACGAGCAGTACTTC.

The chain is built from TRBV10-2 and TRBJ2-5; a weak D match, TRBD1 (6 bases). V was clipped by 8 bases and J by 2 bases, with 9 bases between them. Germline CDR1 WSHSY, CDR2 SAAADI. There are 12 residues in the CDR3. This chain's CDR3 is CASAGAQETQYF. CDR3 DNA: TGCGCCAGCGCAGGGGCGCAAGAGACCCAGTACTTC.

The chain has TRBV21-1 and TRBJ1-1; the D call in the table, TRBD1, was not verified against the DNA. TRBV21-1 is shown as a pseudogene. CDR3 length: 18 amino acids. The CDR3 nucleotides read TGTGCCAGCAGCCCCCGACAGGGGGTTTGGTTTGTGAGCACTGAAGCTTTCTTT. This encodes CASSPRQGVWFVSTEAFF.

The rearrangement links TRBV28 to TRBJ1-2; weak D call: TRBD1 (5 bases). The CDR3 extends over 13 amino acids. Trimming removed 8 bases from V and 4 bases from J, with 14 bases in between. Germline V gives CDR1 MDHEN, CDR2 SYDVKM. CDR3 DNA sequence: TGTGCCAGCGGGGGGGTTGGGAGCTATGGCTACACCTTC. This gives the protein CASGGVGSYGYTF.

The chain links TRBV20-1 to TRBJ2-1; D possibly corresponds to TRBD1 (5 bases). V dropped 1 base and J dropped 4 bases, with 14 bases sitting between them. The CDR3 extends over 15 amino acids. The V gene's germline CDR1 is DFQATT and CDR2 SNEGSKA (reference sequence). DNA for the CDR3: TGCAGTGCTAGAGCCCTAATGGGGCAGTACAATGAGCAGTTCTTC. Protein: CSARALMGQYNEQFF.

As to this clonotype: Without the conserved terminal phenylalanine or tryptophan, this CDR3 likely stems from a read error. The chain carries TRBV4-3 and TRBJ2-1, with a weak D call TRBD2 (7 bases). The CDR3 contains 16 residues. CDR1 is LGHNA, CDR2 YSLEER, per germline. V was clipped by 3 bases and J by 4 bases, with 16 bases between them. The CDR3 sequence: CASSHRRGLRYNEQFL. The CDR3 nucleotides read TGCGCCAGCAGCCATCGCAGGGGACTAAGGTACAATGAGCAGTTCTTA.

V usage is TRBV6-5 and J usage is TRBJ1-4; possibly TRBD1 for D (5 bases). CDR1 is MNHEY, CDR2 SVGAGI, per germline. The CDR3 is 13 residues long. V was pared by 10 bases and J by 5 bases, with 14 bases between. In nucleotides, the CDR3 is TGTGCCACCAAAGGGCAGGGAAATGAAAAACTGTTTTTT. It encodes CATKGQGNEKLFF.

The chain links TRBV7-6 to TRBJ2-1; the match to TRBD1 covers 7 bases. Germline loops: CDR1 SGHVS, CDR2 FNYEAQ. V lost 5 bases, J lost 0 bases, and 7 bases stayed unmatched. CDR3 length equals 16 residues. The CDR3 sequence: CASSKGQLSSYNEQFF. The DNA of the CDR3 is TGTGCCAGCAGCAAGGGACAGTTGAGCTCCTACAATGAGCAGTTCTTC.

The gene calls are TRBV12-3 or TRBV12-4 and TRBJ2-6, with D unresolved. Trimming pared 1 base from V and 9 bases from J, leaving 1 base between. This CDR3 contains 11 residues. Here the CDR3 reads CASSLGNVLTF. CDR3 DNA: TGTGCCAGCAGTTTAGGCAACGTCCTGACTTTC.

The table lists this clonotype with a count of one. At one end the junction does not follow the germline gene, possibly because of a read error. The V call is TRBV29-1, the J call TRBJ2-7, with D perhaps TRBD2 (5 bases). Germline lookup yields CDR1 SQVTM and CDR2 ANQGSEA. This CDR3 has 15 amino acids. The CDR3 nucleotides read TGCAGCGTTGATGGAGGATGGGGTTCCTCCTACGGGCAGTACTTC. It encodes CSVDGGWGSSYGQYF.

This clonotype has only a few counts. The rearrangement joins TRBV20-1 to TRBJ2-1; D gene unclear. This CDR3 spans 11 amino acids. Trimming left V 3 bases short and J 10 bases short, with 10 bases between. CDR1 and CDR2 from the germline V gene are DFQATT and SNEGSKA (reference sequence). The CDR3: CSASQFKEQFF. CDR3 DNA sequence: TGCAGTGCTAGCCAGTTCAAGGAGCAGTTCTTC.

This rearrangement joins TRBV7-2 to TRBJ2-5, with D hard to call. Germline CDR1 is SGHTA and CDR2 is FQGNSA. V was shortened by 2 bases and J by 0 bases, with 7 bases between the two germline ends. The CDR3 consists of 14 residues. The CDR3 loop reads CASSLRSDQETQYF. The CDR3 DNA sequence: TGTGCCAGCAGCTTAAGGTCAGACCAAGAGACCCAGTACTTC.

The CDR3 sequence is CASRGLSGAHYGYTF. The CDR3 nucleotides are TGTGCCAGCAGGGGTCTTAGTGGGGCCCACTATGGCTACACCTTC. This chain uses TRBV28 with TRBJ1-2; maybe TRBD1 (5 bases). The CDR3 totals 15 residues. The V end was cut by 6 bases, the J end by 3 bases, with 17 bases between. Germline V CDR1 and CDR2: MDHEN, SYDVKM.

The chain combines TRBV15 with TRBJ2-2; a weak D match, TRBD2 (7 bases). CDR3 length: 17 residues. CDR1 and CDR2 from the germline V gene are LNHNV and YYDKDF (reference sequence). V was shortened by 2 bases and J by 1 base, with 14 bases between the two germline ends. CDR3 region: CATSRYGGTLNTGELFF. CDR3 DNA: TGTGCCACCAGCAGATACGGGGGGACACTGAACACCGGGGAGCTGTTTTTT.

The table lists this clonotype with a few counts. The chain employs TRBV7-2 and TRBJ2-7, with D unresolved. The CDR3 is made up of 13 amino acids. Germline lookup yields CDR1 SGHTA and CDR2 FQGNSA. V gave up 5 bases and J gave up 5 bases, with 13 bases separating them. The CDR3 nucleotides read TGTGCCAGCAGCCCAGGTTGGGGTAACGAGCAGTACTTC. Encoded protein: CASSPGWGNEQYF.

The chain recombines TRBV11-1 with TRBJ2-1; TRBD1 might be the D (6 bases). Trimming removed 2 bases from V and 9 bases from J, with 14 bases in between. The germline V gene encodes CDR1 SGHAT and CDR2 FQDESV (reference sequence). This CDR3 region has 14 residues. The CDR3 DNA reads as TGTGCCAGCAGCTTAAGGGCAGGGGTTGTTGAGCAGTTCTTC. Translating gives CASSLRAGVVEQFF.

V and J are TRBV7-3 and TRBJ2-1; 10 nucleotides agree with TRBD1. CDR1 and CDR2 from the germline V gene are SGHTA and FQGTGA. The CDR3 is made up of 15 amino acids. Trimming at V came to 1 base and at J to 7 bases, leaving 4 bases not matched to a gene. Here the CDR3 DNA reads TGTGCCAGCAGCTTAAGACAGGGGGCGGAGAATGAGCAGTTCTTC. This gives the protein CASSLRQGAENEQFF.

This clonotype was detected once. The chain couples TRBV6-5 to TRBJ2-7, with TRBD1 as a possible D gene (6 bases). This CDR3 has 14 amino acids. The germline V gene has CDR1 MNHEY and CDR2 SVGAGI. Trimming shortened V by 2 bases and J by 6 bases, and 14 bases separated the two germline ends. CDR3 DNA sequence: TGTGCCAGCAGTTACCCCCAGGGGAAAGGCGAGCAGTACTTC. It yields the protein CASSYPQGKGEQYF.

The table lists this clonotype with a few counts. The chain carries TRBV7-6 and TRBJ2-6; 12 nucleotides match TRBD2. Trimming cost V 7 bases and J 0 bases; bases outside gene matches: 7. The CDR3 is 18 amino acids. Germline CDR1 reads SGHVS; CDR2 reads FNYEAQ. This chain's CDR3 is CASNAGTSGFSGANVLTF. DNA of the CDR3: TGTGCCAGCAACGCCGGGACTAGCGGGTTCTCTGGGGCCAACGTCCTGACTTTC.

This clonotype was recorded only once. The J gene is TRBJ2-3, the V gene TRBV20-1, with 14 bases identical to TRBD2. There are 20 residues in the CDR3. The V gene's germline CDR1 is DFQATT and CDR2 SNEGSKA (reference sequence). J gave up 11 bases and V 5 bases, and 27 bases lay outside the gene matches. CDR3 residues: CSASLHRDSEGTSGRIGQYF. CDR3 coding DNA: TGCAGTGCTTCCCTCCACCGGGACAGTGAAGGGACTAGCGGGAGAATCGGGCAGTATTTT.

The chain employs TRBV4-3 and TRBJ1-6; D is uncertain. The V and J ends lost 0 bases and 12 bases respectively, with 9 bases between them. This CDR3 has 13 residues. Germline CDR1 is LGHNA and CDR2 is YSLEER. CDR3 nucleotide sequence: TGCGCCAGCAGCCAAGAGGTTATTAGACCCCTCCACTTT. It is translated as CASSQEVIRPLHF.

This sequence joins TRBV7-3 and TRBJ2-2, with D possibly TRBD1 on 5 matching bases. Germline V gene data show CDR1 as SGHTA and CDR2 as FQGTGA. The CDR3 is made up of 16 amino acids. V lost 5 bases, J lost 6 bases, and 19 bases lay in between. In DNA form, the CDR3 reads TGTGCCAGCAGCCTACAGGAGCCCCTCAACGCCGGGGAGCTGTTTTTT. Translating gives CASSLQEPLNAGELFF.

This chain joins TRBV7-9 and TRBJ2-3; TRBD2 agrees at 10 bases. CDR3 length equals 17 residues. CDR1 is SEHNR and CDR2 is FQNEAQ in the germline V gene (reference sequence). V trimming: 3 bases; J trimming: 3 bases; junction bases outside the gene matches: 9. Written as DNA, the CDR3 is TGTGCCAGCAGCTTCCCCGGAGCGGGAGGGGGTACAGATACGCAGTATTTT. This translates into CASSFPGAGGGTDTQYF. Filled out from reference TRBV7-9 and TRBJ2-3, the complete variable domain reads DTGVSQNPRHKITKRGQNVTFRCDPISEHNRLYWYRQTLGQGPEFLTYFQNEAQLEKSRLLSDRFSAERPKGSFSTLEIQRTEQGDSAMYLCASSFPGAGGGTDTQYFGPGTRLTVL.

The CDR3 sequence is CASQKGLAGVDEQYF. Here the CDR3 DNA reads TGTGCCAGCCAGAAGGGCCTAGCGGGAGTAGACGAGCAGTACTTC. The genes are TRBV2 and TRBJ2-7, with 10 bases lining up with TRBD2. V lost 8 bases and J lost 5; bases outside the gene matches: 12. The CDR3 covers 15 residues. Germline values: CDR1 SNHLY, CDR2 FYNNEI.

This clonotype was seen only a few times. The gene calls are TRBV5-1 and TRBJ2-7; tentatively, D is TRBD1 or TRBD2 (6 bases each). This CDR3 has 14 amino acids. Deletions cut 1 base from V and 7 bases from J, with 15 bases between. CDR1 is SGHRS and CDR2 is YFSETQ in the germline V gene. The chain's CDR3 is CASSLPGGGEEQYF. The CDR3 DNA is TGCGCCAGCAGCTTGCCCGGAGGGGGTGAGGAGCAGTACTTC.

This clonotype was recorded at least ten times. The chain couples TRBV25-1 to TRBJ2-5; D assignment may be TRBD1 or TRBD2 (6 bases each). Per the germline V gene, CDR1 is MGHDK and CDR2 is SYGVNS. Between the trimmed V and J ends, which lost 4 bases and 1 base, there was a span of 16 bases. CDR3 length equals 16 residues. CDR3 residues: CASSVSGGRVQETQYF. The DNA of the CDR3 is TGTGCCAGCAGTGTGTCCGGGGGCAGGGTCCAAGAGACCCAGTACTTC.

The chain is built from TRBV4-2 and TRBJ2-3; possible D gene TRBD2, 6 bases. V dropped 0 bases and J dropped 0 bases, with 7 bases sitting between them. Germline V gives CDR1 LGHNA, CDR2 YNFKEQ. This CDR3 contains 15 residues. CDR3 DNA sequence: TGTGCCAGCAGCCAAGATGGGACTAGCACAGATACGCAGTATTTT. It is translated as CASSQDGTSTDTQYF.

This chain uses TRBV28 with TRBJ2-7, with 7 bases matching TRBD2. The germline V gene has CDR1 MDHEN and CDR2 SYDVKM. The CDR3 is 17 amino acids. The trim removed 3 bases at V and 0 bases at J, leaving 11 bases unmatched. CDR3 residues: CASSLVLAASLSYEQYF. For the CDR3, the DNA is TGTGCCAGCAGTTTGGTGCTAGCGGCGTCTCTCTCCTACGAGCAGTACTTC.

The CDR3 coding sequence is TGTGCCAGCAACTTTTCCGGGACGCAAGAGCAGTACTTC. Protein sequence: CASNFSGTQEQYF. This chain connects TRBV7-9 to TRBJ2-7; either TRBD1 or TRBD2 may fit D (5 bases each). Germline V CDR1 and CDR2: SEHNR, FQNEAQ (reference sequence). V gave up 7 bases and J gave up 7 bases, with 17 bases separating them. The CDR3 is 13 amino acids.